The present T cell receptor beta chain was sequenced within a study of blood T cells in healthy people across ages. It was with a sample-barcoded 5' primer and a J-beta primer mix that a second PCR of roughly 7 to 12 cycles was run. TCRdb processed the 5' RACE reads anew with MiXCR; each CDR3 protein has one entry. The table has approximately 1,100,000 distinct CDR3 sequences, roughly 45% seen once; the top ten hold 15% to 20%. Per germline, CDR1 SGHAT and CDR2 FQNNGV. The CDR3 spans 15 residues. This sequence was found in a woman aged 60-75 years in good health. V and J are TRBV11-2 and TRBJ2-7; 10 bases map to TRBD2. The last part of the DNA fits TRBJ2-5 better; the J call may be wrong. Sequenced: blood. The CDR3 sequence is CASSLGLASGGTQYF. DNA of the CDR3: TGTGCCAGCAGCTTAGGACTAGCTAGCGGGGGGACCCAGTACTTC.